The rows below give T cell receptor beta chains drawn from one sample of a study of tumor and adjacent non-tumor tissue in lung cancer. TCRdb passed the multiplex PCR reads through MiXCR, listing each CDR3 protein once. Of some 71,000 distinct CDR3 sequences in the sample, 72% were seen once. The sequenced sample consisted of lung tumor tissue. Receptor source: a woman between 40 and 55 years old with non-small cell lung cancer. Both conserved end residues are trimmed from each CDR3. Rows may omit the clone size; those that give it use once, few, many or a size class.

>9|TRBJ2-3|-|TRBV11-2
ASSLTGTQY
>13|TRBJ1-6|once|TRBV11-2
AISSASGNNSPLH
>11|TRBJ2-7|-|TRBV20-1
SARATSSYEQY
>13|TRBJ2-1|-|TRBV6-5
VSSYGIGGMGEQF
>15|TRBJ1-5|-|TRBV4-1
ASSQGGGPDSEELQH
>11|TRBJ2-3|many|TRBV29-1
SAGWRGTDTQY
>11|TRBJ1-2|-|TRBV6-5
ASSPGTSYGYT
>11|TRBJ1-1|-|TRBV6-5
VSSRTPNTETF
>13|TRBJ1-5|-|TRBV6-6
ARRKTWDSNQPQH
>14|TRBJ2-1|-|TRBV11-3
VSSRQGVAEYNEQF
>14|TRBJ1-6|medium-sized|TRBV4-1
ASSQPKQGAGSPLH
>12|TRBJ2-5|-|TRBV11-2
ASSRSTSGETQY
>13|TRBJ2-5|-|TRBV20-1
SARGSRQGGQTLY
>10|TRBJ2-5|many|TRBV29-1
SAAEGQETQY
>11|TRBJ1-2|few|TRBV6-5
ASSYQGGNGYT
>16|TRBJ2-1|many|TRBV20-1
SAETWTSGGAGYNEQF
>12|TRBJ2-7|few|TRBV24-1
ATSRSGTVGEQY
>15|TRBJ2-7|-|TRBV20-1
SGSRGTSGRLSYEQY
>11|TRBJ1-1|-|TRBV6-5
ASSWDSLKEAF
>14|TRBJ2-7|-|TRBV2
ASSEAERGGIDEQY
>11|TRBJ1-5|many|TRBV29-1
SVDSGTGQPQH
>13|TRBJ1-4|-|TRBV12-3/TRBV12-4
VSSFGGGRNEKLF
>10|TRBJ1-2|-|TRBV11-2
ASSLDTQGYT
>14|TRBJ2-1|many|TRBV5-6
ASKYRPSGGLDEQF
>10|TRBJ1-1|-|TRBV11-3
ASSPDFEEAF
>14|TRBJ2-6|-|TRBV11-2
ASSWSDLPVAKVLT
>15|TRBJ2-3|once|TRBV5-1
ASSQAKLAGSGDTQY
>14|TRBJ2-1|-|TRBV5-1
ASSEGGLAGTNEQF